This T cell receptor beta chain was retrieved from a study of blood T cells in healthy people across ages. CDR1 LGHDT and CDR2 YNNKEL come from the germline V gene (reference sequence). V was shortened by 4 bases and J by 5 bases, with 18 bases between the two germline ends. This CDR3 is built from 15 residues. Together with a sample-barcoded 5' primer, a J-beta primer mix was included in a second PCR lasting roughly 6 to 12 cycles. One entry per CDR3 protein, called by TCRdb with MiXCR from the 5' RACE reads. The sample consists of approximately 730,000 distinct CDR3 sequences, 40% to 45% of them appearing once. Per-sample yields of isolated PBMCs were at least 6 million.

This sequence joins TRBV3-1 and TRBJ2-7, with TRBD2 as a possible D gene (6 bases). The receptor was derived from a woman aged 55-70 years in good health. The sequencing sample was made of blood. CDR3 coding DNA: TGTGCCAGCAGCCCAAGGAGGGGTTACTTGGACGAGCAGTACTTC. This translates into CASSPRRGYLDEQYF.